The clone carrying this T cell receptor (beta chain) came up many times. V lost 8 bases and J 5 bases, leaving 10 bases between the germline ends. The germline CDR1 and CDR2 sequences are ENHRY and SYGVKD. The CDR3 is 11 amino acids. These data are taken from a study of T cell repertoires in cytomegalovirus infection. Study-level information: TCR beta signatures that were public indicated CMV infection and matching HLA type.

Via MiXCR, TCRdb re-called the reads, giving one row per CDR3 protein. The sample holds under 350,000 distinct CDR3 sequences, 9% to 9.5% seen once. V and J are TRBV10-3 and TRBJ2-7, with D possibly TRBD2 on 5 matching bases. The TCR was taken from a human donor in good health (CMV status not recorded). Some clones in this sample may be carry-over from other donors' samples. Sequencing was carried out using PBMCs. DNA for the CDR3: TGTGCCATCTCTTTGGGAGACGAGCAGTACTTC. Translating it yields CAISLGDEQYF.